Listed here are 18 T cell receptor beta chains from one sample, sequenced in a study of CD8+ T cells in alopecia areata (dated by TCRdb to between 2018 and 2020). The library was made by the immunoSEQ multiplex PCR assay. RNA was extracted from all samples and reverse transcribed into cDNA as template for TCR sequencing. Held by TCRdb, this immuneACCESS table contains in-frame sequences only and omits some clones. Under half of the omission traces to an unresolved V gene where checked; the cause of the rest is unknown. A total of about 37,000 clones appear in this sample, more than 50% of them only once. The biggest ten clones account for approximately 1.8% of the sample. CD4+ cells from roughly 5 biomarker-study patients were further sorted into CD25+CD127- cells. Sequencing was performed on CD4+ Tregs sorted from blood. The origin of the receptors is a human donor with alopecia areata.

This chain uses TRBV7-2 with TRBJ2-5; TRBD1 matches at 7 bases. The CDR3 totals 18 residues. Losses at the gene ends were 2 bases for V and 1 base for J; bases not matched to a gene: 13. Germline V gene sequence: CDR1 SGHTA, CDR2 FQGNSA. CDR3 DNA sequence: TGTGCCAGCAGCTTAAGGCGGTCGACAGGGCGCGTCCAAGAGACCCAGTACTTC. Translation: CASSLRRSTGRVQETQYF.

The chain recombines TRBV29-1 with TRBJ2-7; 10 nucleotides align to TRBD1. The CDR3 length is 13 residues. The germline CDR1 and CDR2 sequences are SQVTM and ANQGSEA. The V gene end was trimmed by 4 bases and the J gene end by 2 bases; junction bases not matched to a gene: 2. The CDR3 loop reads CSVGGTGAYEQYF. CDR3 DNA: TGCAGCGTTGGGGGGACAGGGGCCTACGAGCAGTACTTC.

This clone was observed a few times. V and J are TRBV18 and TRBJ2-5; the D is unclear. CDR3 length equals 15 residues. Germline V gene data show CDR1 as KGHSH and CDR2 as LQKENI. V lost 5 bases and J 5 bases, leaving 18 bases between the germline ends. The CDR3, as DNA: TGTGCCAGCTCAGGTGGACCTGACGGTGGGGAGACCCAGTACTTC. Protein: CASSGGPDGGETQYF.

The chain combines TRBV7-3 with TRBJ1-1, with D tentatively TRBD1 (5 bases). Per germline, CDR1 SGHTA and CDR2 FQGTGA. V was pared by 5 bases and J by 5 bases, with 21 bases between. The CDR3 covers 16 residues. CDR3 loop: CASSPGRRGSGTEAFF. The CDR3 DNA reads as TGTGCCAGCAGCCCGGGGCGGCGGGGCTCCGGGACTGAAGCTTTCTTT.

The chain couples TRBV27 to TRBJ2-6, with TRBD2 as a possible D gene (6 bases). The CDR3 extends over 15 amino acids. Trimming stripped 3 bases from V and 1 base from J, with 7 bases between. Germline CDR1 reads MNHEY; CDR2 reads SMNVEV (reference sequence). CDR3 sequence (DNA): TGTGCCAGCAGTTTTGGGGGGTCTGGGGCCAACGTCCTGACTTTC. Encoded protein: CASSFGGSGANVLTF.

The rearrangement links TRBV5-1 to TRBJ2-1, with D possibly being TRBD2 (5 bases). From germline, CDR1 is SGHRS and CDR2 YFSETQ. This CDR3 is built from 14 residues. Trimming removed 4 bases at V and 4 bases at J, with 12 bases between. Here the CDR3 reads CASSRGRKYNEQFF. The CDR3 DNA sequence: TGCGCCAGCAGCCGCGGGCGCAAATACAATGAGCAGTTCTTC.

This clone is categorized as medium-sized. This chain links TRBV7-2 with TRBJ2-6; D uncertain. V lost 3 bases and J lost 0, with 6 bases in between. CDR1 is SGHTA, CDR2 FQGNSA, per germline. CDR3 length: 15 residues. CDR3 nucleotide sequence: TGTGCCAGCAGCTTCGGAGTCTCTGGGGCCAACGTCCTGACTTTC. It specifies CASSFGVSGANVLTF.

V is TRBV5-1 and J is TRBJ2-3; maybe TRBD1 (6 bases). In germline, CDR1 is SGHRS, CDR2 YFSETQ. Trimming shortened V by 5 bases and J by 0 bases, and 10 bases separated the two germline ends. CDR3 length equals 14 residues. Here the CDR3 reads CASRQGTSTDTQYF. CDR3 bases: TGCGCCAGCAGACAGGGAACTAGCACAGATACGCAGTATTTT.

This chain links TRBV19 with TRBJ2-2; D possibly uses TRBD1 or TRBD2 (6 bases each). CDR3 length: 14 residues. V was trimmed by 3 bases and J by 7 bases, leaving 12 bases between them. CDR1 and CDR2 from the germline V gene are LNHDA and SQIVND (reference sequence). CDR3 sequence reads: CASSISGAGGELFF. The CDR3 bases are TGTGCCAGTAGTATCTCGGGGGCAGGCGGGGAGCTGTTTTTT.

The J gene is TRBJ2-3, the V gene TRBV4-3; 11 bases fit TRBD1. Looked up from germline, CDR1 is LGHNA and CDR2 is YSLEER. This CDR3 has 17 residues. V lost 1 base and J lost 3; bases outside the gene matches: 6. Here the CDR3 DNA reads TGCGCCAGCAGCCAAGTGTTCGGGACAGGGGGAACAGATACGCAGTATTTT. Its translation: CASSQVFGTGGTDTQYF.

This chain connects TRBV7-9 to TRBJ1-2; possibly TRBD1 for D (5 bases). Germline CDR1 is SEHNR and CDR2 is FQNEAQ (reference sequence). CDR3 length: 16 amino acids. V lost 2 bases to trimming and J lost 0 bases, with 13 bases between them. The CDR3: CASSLIGAYSNYGYTF. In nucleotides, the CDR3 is TGTGCCAGCAGCTTAATCGGGGCTTATTCTAACTATGGCTACACCTTC.

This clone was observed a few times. The CDR3 DNA reads TGTGCCAGCAGCTCCGGGGGCCCGAGGGAGACCCAGTACTTC. Amino acid sequence: CASSSGGPRETQYF. The chain has TRBV4-2 and TRBJ2-5, with D tentatively TRBD1 or TRBD2 (6 bases each). CDR1 is LGHNA, CDR2 YNFKEQ, per germline. Trimming took off 5 bases at V and 5 bases at J, with 15 bases between the two ends. The length of the CDR3 is 14 residues.

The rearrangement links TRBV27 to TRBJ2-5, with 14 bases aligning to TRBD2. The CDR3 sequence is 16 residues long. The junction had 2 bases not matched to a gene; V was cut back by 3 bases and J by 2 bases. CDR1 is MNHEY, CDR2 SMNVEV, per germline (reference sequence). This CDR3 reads CASSFRTSGRQETQYF. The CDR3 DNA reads TGTGCCAGCAGTTTTAGGACTAGCGGGAGGCAAGAGACCCAGTACTTC.

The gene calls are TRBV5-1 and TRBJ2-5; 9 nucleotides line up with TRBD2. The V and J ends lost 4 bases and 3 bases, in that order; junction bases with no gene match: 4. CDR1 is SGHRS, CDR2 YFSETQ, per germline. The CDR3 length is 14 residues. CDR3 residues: CASSVWTSEETQYF. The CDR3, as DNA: TGCGCCAGCAGCGTATGGACTAGCGAAGAGACCCAGTACTTC.

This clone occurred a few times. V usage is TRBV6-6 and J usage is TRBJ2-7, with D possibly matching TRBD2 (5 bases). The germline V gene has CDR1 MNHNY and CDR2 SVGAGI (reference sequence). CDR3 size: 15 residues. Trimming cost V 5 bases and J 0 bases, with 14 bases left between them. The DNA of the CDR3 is TGTGCCAGCAGTCCTCGGGGTTTTAGCTCCTACGAGCAGTACTTC. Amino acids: CASSPRGFSSYEQYF.

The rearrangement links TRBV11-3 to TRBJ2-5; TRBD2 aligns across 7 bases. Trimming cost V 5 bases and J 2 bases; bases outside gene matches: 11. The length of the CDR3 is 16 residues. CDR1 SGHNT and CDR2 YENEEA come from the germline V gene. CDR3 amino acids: CASSGTWEGRQETQYF. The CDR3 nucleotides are TGTGCCAGCAGCGGAACCTGGGAGGGCAGACAAGAGACCCAGTACTTC. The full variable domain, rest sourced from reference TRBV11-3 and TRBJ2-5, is EAGVVQSPRYKIIEKKQPVAFWCNPISGHNTLYWYLQNLGQGPELLIRYENEEAVDDSQLPKDRFSAERLKGVDSTLKIQPAELGDSAVYLCASSGTWEGRQETQYFGPGTRLLVL.

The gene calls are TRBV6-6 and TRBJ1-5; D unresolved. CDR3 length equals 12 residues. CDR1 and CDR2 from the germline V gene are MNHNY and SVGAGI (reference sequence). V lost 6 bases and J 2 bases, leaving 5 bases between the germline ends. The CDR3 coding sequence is TGTGCCAGCAGGGGCGGCAATCAGCCCCAGCATTTT. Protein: CASRGGNQPQHF.

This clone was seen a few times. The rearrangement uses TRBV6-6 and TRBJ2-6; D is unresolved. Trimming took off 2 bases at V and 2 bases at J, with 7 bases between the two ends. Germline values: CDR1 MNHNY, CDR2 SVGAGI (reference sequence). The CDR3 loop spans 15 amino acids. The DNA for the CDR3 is TGTGCCAGCAGTTACAGGGCGGCTGGGGCCAACGTCCTGACTTTC. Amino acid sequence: CASSYRAAGANVLTF.